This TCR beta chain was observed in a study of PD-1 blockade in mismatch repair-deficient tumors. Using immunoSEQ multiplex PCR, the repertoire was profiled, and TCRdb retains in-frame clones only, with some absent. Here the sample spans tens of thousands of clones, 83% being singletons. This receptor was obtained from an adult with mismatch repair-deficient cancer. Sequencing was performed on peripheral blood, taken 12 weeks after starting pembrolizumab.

The CDR3 bases are TGTGCCAGCAGTTTGTCGGGGTGGACTGAAGCTTTCTTT. Encoded protein: CASSLSGWTEAFF. The rearrangement uses TRBV28 and TRBJ1-1; D call uncertain. This CDR3 is built from 13 residues. Germline V CDR1 and CDR2: MDHEN, SYDVKM. The V end was cut by 3 bases, the J end by 5 bases, with 10 bases between. The full variable domain, in which reference TRBV28 and TRBJ1-1 provide the parts outside the CDR3, is DVKVTQSSRYLVKRTGEKVFLECVQDMDHENMFWYRQDPGLGLRLIYFSYDVKMKEKGDIPEGYSVSREKKERFSLILESASTNQTSMYLCASSLSGWTEAFFGQGTRLTVV.